What follows describes a single TCR beta chain. This entry comes from a study of blood T cell repertoires in COVID-19. Across the whole study: There were acute and convalescent COVID-19 samples, and they came from the United States, Italy and Spain. In each case, the material was cDNA or gDNA derived from T cells, B-cell-depleted T cells, or PBMCs.

The CDR3 contains 14 residues. The V gene's germline CDR1 is LGHDT and CDR2 YNNKEL (reference sequence). With V trimmed by 0 bases and J by 14 bases, 10 bases remained unmatched. Authors' methods: Reference gene primer amplification yielded estimated nucleated cell counts. Produced via immunoSEQ multiplex PCR; TCRdb's table is partial and in-frame only. Clone size and the V and J calls come from that table; the DNA yielded D and trimming. The sample lists some 64,000 clones; approximately 88% were seen once. The receptor was derived from a man in his fifties or sixties with active COVID-19. V gene TRBV3-1 (or the pseudogene TRBV3-2) combines with J gene TRBJ1-1, with 9 bases identical to TRBD1. Sequences were obtained from peripheral blood. CDR3 loop: CASSQDFIYGQGFF. In DNA, the CDR3 is TGTGCCAGCAGCCAAGATTTTATATACGGACAGGGGTTCTTT.